This T cell receptor beta chain was found in a study of shared clonotypes between healthy human individuals. Study information: Per-donor plates numbered three CD4 naive, three CD4 memory, two CD8 naive and one CD8 memory.

With 0 bases clipped from V and 4 bases from J, the junction kept 11 bases outside the gene matches. CDR1 and CDR2 (germline): SGHVS, FNYEAQ. The CDR3 totals 20 residues. As for this clone: Its target is not known.

Study findings and constraints: The sole specimen, blood, was sampled, and tissue repertoires likely differ. Memory subsets generally showed lower estimated richness than naive subsets.

Data came from immunoSEQ multiplex PCR; TCRdb stores just in-frame clones and leaves some out. This table holds roughly 1,500,000 clones, 95% to 99% found once. The rearrangement uses TRBV7-6 and TRBJ2-2; 13 bases are shared with TRBD2. Sequencing was done on a sample of naive CD4+ T cells sorted from blood. The subset: CD45RA+ positively selected. The receptor was isolated from a man aged 30 to 45 in good health. The DNA of the CDR3 is TGTGCCAGCAGCTTAGCGACGGGGACTAGCGGGGTCCGGGTCACCGGGGAGCTGTTTTTT. Translated: CASSLATGTSGVRVTGELFF.